The source of this TCR beta chain is a study of blood T cell repertoires in COVID-19. Study as a whole: Both acute and convalescent COVID-19 samples were obtained from the United States, Italy and Spain. Sources were T cells, B-cell-depleted T cells, or PBMCs; the material itself was cDNA or gDNA.

Authors' processing steps: Amplifying reference gene primers gave estimates of nucleated cell counts. Generated by immunoSEQ multiplex PCR, the TCRdb table keeps only in-frame clones and is missing some. V, J and clone size are taken as reported in that table, and D and trimming were inferred from the DNA itself. Of 100,000 or so clones listed, approximately 85% were seen once; the top ten hold 5.5% to 8%. The TCR originated in a woman in her fifties or sixties with acute or convalescent COVID-19. The sequencing sample was made of peripheral blood.

For the CDR3, the DNA is TGTGCCAGTAGTATTATTTACAATGAGCAGTTCTTC. The encoded protein is CASSIIYNEQFF. This chain uses TRBV19 with TRBJ2-1, with D hard to call. This CDR3 contains 12 residues. The V gene lost 3 bases and the J gene lost 4 bases, with 4 bases spanning the gap. CDR1 and CDR2 (germline): LNHDA, SQIVND (reference sequence). The whole variable domain, remainder taken from reference TRBV19 and TRBJ2-1, is DGGITQSPKYLFRKEGQNVTLSCEQNLNHDAMYWYRQDPGQGLRLIYYSQIVNDFQKGDIAEGYSVSREKKESFPLTVTSAQKNPTAFYLCASSIIYNEQFFGPGTRLTVL.